The 17 T cell receptor beta chains below come from one sample, sequenced in a study of blood T cell repertoires in COVID-19. Using immunoSEQ multiplex PCR, the repertoire was profiled, and TCRdb retains in-frame clones only, with some absent. The sample records 130,000 to 150,000 clones, roughly 81% being singletons. Material for sequencing was peripheral blood. These receptor sequences come from a human donor with acute or convalescent COVID-19. The donor label of this sample is uncertain.

V and J are TRBV6-4 and TRBJ2-2; 8 bases align to TRBD2. With 6 bases clipped from V and 7 bases from J, the junction kept 4 bases outside the gene matches. Germline V CDR1 and CDR2: MRHNA, SNTAGT. This CDR3 has 13 residues. CDR3 DNA sequence: TGTGCCAGCAGCGGGGGGGCCGGCGGGGAGCTGTTTTTT. It specifies CASSGGAGGELFF.

The CDR3 sequence: CASSSGGYEQYF. For the CDR3, the DNA is TGTGCCAGCAGCTCTGGGGGGTACGAGCAGTACTTC. The rearrangement joins TRBV5-6 to TRBJ2-7, with D possibly matching TRBD2 (6 bases). V lost 3 bases to trimming and J lost 4 bases, with 8 bases between them. There are 12 residues in the CDR3. Germline CDR1 is SGHDT and CDR2 is YYEEEE.

This clone showed up just a few times. V usage is TRBV6-1 and J usage is TRBJ2-4, with D maybe TRBD1 (6 bases). The CDR3 contains 16 residues. The germline V gene encodes CDR1 MNHNS and CDR2 SASEGT. The ends were cut back, 4 bases at V and 1 base at J, with 14 bases in the middle. The CDR3 DNA reads as TGTGCCAGCAGTGGGTGGGGGCAAGGGGCCAAAAACATTCAGTACTTC. This translates into CASSGWGQGAKNIQYF.

V gene TRBV5-4 combines with J gene TRBJ2-2; 10 bases align to TRBD2. The germline V gene has CDR1 SGHNT and CDR2 YYREEE (reference sequence). CDR3 length: 19 residues. Trimming cost V 0 bases and J 4 bases; bases outside gene matches: 12. The chain's CDR3 is CASSLDLAGGHPLTGELFF. The CDR3 DNA sequence: TGTGCCAGCAGCTTGGATTTAGCGGGGGGCCACCCTCTCACCGGGGAGCTGTTTTTT.

This clone was detected a few times. V gene TRBV15 combines with J gene TRBJ1-5, with TRBD1 identical over 9 bases. Looked up from germline, CDR1 is LNHNV and CDR2 is YYDKDF (reference sequence). The trim removed 9 bases at V and 0 bases at J, leaving 18 bases unmatched. CDR3 size: 19 residues. The CDR3 sequence is CATGQGGSIGGVSNQPQHF. The CDR3 nucleotides read TGTGCCACGGGACAGGGAGGATCGATTGGGGGGGTTAGCAATCAGCCCCAGCATTTT.

The J gene is TRBJ2-3, the V gene TRBV18; weak D call: TRBD1 (6 bases). Germline V gene lookup returns CDR1 KGHSH and CDR2 LQKENI. The ends were cut back, 6 bases at V and 3 bases at J, with 10 bases in the middle. There are 13 residues in the CDR3. DNA for the CDR3: TGTGCCAGCTCTCCTACAGGGACAGATACGCAGTATTTT. Translating gives CASSPTGTDTQYF.

This clone was seen a handful of times. The chain joins TRBV6-5 to TRBJ1-5; 7 nucleotides match TRBD1. V was pared by 8 bases and J by 0 bases, with 7 bases of the junction left unmatched. The CDR3 length is 15 residues. Germline CDR1 MNHEY, CDR2 SVGAGI. The CDR3 reads CASRRDSYSNQPQHF. The CDR3 region has the DNA TGTGCCAGCCGTCGGGACAGCTATAGCAATCAGCCCCAGCATTTT.

The V gene is TRBV29-1, the J gene TRBJ1-2; possibly TRBD1 for D (6 bases). The CDR3 totals 12 residues. Germline values: CDR1 SQVTM, CDR2 ANQGSEA. The V and J ends lost 5 bases and 7 bases respectively, with 14 bases between them. The CDR3 DNA is TGCAGCGTTATGACAGGTGGCCGTGGCTACACCTTC. Its translation is CSVMTGGRGYTF.

J is TRBJ1-2 and V is TRBV12-3 or TRBV12-4; 11 bases line up with TRBD1. J was trimmed by 8 bases and V by 6 bases; bases with no gene match: 2. CDR3 length equals 12 residues. CDR3 sequence reads: CASRDRGRGYTF. The CDR3 DNA sequence: TGTGCCAGCAGGGACAGGGGGCGAGGCTACACCTTC.

CDR3: CAWSLQGARANVLTF. The CDR3 nucleotides are TGTGCCTGGAGTCTACAGGGGGCCCGGGCCAACGTCCTGACTTTC. This chain links TRBV30 with TRBJ2-6, with 9 bases lining up with TRBD1. In germline, CDR1 is GTSNPN, CDR2 SVGIG (reference sequence). V was clipped by 2 bases and J by 5 bases; unmatched bases: 4. This CDR3 comprises 15 residues.

In this sample, this clone turned up once. The rearrangement links TRBV12-3 or TRBV12-4 to TRBJ1-2; possibly TRBD1 for D (5 bases). Trimming removed 5 bases at V and 7 bases at J, with 14 bases between. This CDR3 is 13 amino acids long. The CDR3 coding sequence is TGTGCCAGCAGTCCCCGTCGGGGGGGTGGCTACACCTTC. Amino acid sequence: CASSPRRGGGYTF.

The chain uses TRBV5-5 and TRBJ1-6; no definite D call. This CDR3 is built from 14 residues. Germline loops: CDR1 SGHKS, CDR2 YYEKEE (reference sequence). V lost 0 bases to trimming and J lost 3 bases, with 4 bases between them. The CDR3 sequence is CASSLDNYNSPLHF. In DNA form, the CDR3 reads TGTGCCAGCAGCTTGGACAACTATAATTCACCCCTCCACTTT.

The chain employs TRBV18 and TRBJ1-2, with 7 bases lining up with TRBD1. CDR1 is KGHSH and CDR2 is LQKENI in the germline V gene. The CDR3 spans 14 residues. The J segment lost 4 bases and the V segment lost 3 bases, leaving 5 bases of the junction unmatched. The CDR3 protein is CASSPEGGVYGYTF. The CDR3 nucleotides read TGTGCCAGCTCACCGGAAGGGGGCGTCTATGGCTACACCTTC.

The chain combines TRBV29-1 with TRBJ1-4, with 7 bases identical to TRBD1. CDR3 length equals 15 residues. CDR1 and CDR2 from the germline V gene are SQVTM and ANQGSEA. J gave up 1 base and V 6 bases, and 8 bases lay outside the gene matches. CDR3 nucleotide sequence: TGCAGCGTGACAGGGTGGAAAGGAACTAATGAAAAACTGTTTTTT. This encodes CSVTGWKGTNEKLFF.

The rearrangement joins TRBV2 to TRBJ2-7; the match to TRBD1 covers 7 bases. J was trimmed by 2 bases and V by 8 bases; bases with no gene match: 9. The CDR3 runs 14 residues. Germline lookup yields CDR1 SNHLY and CDR2 FYNNEI. The CDR3 here is CASADRNVPYEQYF. In nucleotides, the CDR3 is TGTGCCAGCGCGGACAGGAACGTCCCCTACGAGCAGTACTTC.

This clone showed up just once. V and J are TRBV7-2 and TRBJ1-3, with a weak D call TRBD1 (6 bases). The V end was cut by 6 bases, the J end by 0 bases, with 12 bases between. The germline gives CDR1 SGHTA, CDR2 FQGNSA. CDR3 length equals 15 residues. The CDR3: CASSSTGTSGNTIYF. The CDR3 nucleotides are TGTGCCAGCAGTTCCACAGGGACCTCTGGAAACACCATATATTTT.

The chain has TRBV30 and TRBJ2-3, with no clear D. Per germline, CDR1 GTSNPN and CDR2 SVGIG (reference sequence). This CDR3 comprises 13 residues. Trimming left V 0 bases short and J 3 bases short, with 7 bases between. This chain's CDR3 is CAWSVRQTDTQYF. In DNA, the CDR3 is TGTGCCTGGAGTGTACGTCAGACAGATACGCAGTATTTT.